Listed below are T cell receptor beta chains from one sample, sequenced in a study of cytomegalovirus exposure and HLA in healthy donors. Some clones are missing from TCRdb's copy, which holds only in-frame ones; the method was immunoSEQ multiplex PCR. The sample shows around 130,000 clones, roughly four fifths of them seen only once. Sequenced: PBMCs. Receptors were obtained from a man aged 35 to 55 in good health and CMV-seronegative. Both conserved end residues are part of each CDR3. A D gene is named only where the DNA matches it firmly. Part of the rows lack a size; the others show once, few, many or a class for expanded clones.

TRBV10-1	-	12	once	TRBJ2-7	TGCGCCAGCACAGGTGTAACCTACGAGCAGTACTTC	CASTGVTYEQYF
TRBV7-3	TRBD2	14	-	TRBJ2-1	TGTGCCAGCAGCATCGGACTAGCATACAATGAGCAGTTCTTC	CASSIGLAYNEQFF
TRBV27	-	14	-	TRBJ2-3	TGTGCCAGCAGCCTGAGGGGGAACACAGATACGCAGTATTTT	CASSLRGNTDTQYF
TRBV2	TRBD2	16	-	TRBJ2-1	TGTGCCAGCAGTGAAGCGAAGCTAGCGGGAAATGGTGAGCAGTTCTTC	CASSEAKLAGNGEQFF
TRBV5-6	-	18	-	TRBJ2-6	TGTGCCAGCAGCTTGATTACCGATCCCCAGACTGGGGCCAACGTCCTGACTTTC	CASSLITDPQTGANVLTF
TRBV5-1	TRBD1	18	-	TRBJ2-6	TGCGCCAGCAGCTGGCAGGGACAGGGGGCTTCTGGGGCCAACGTCCTGACTTTC	CASSWQGQGASGANVLTF
TRBV7-2	TRBD1	14	-	TRBJ2-7	TGTGCCAGCAGCTTTGGGACAGGGGGATACGAGCAGTACTTC	CASSFGTGGYEQYF
TRBV7-7	TRBD1	13	-	TRBJ2-7	TGTGCTAGCAGCCCCGGACAGGGTTACGAGCAGTACTTC	CASSPGQGYEQYF
TRBV7-3	TRBD2	16	-	TRBJ2-5	TGTGCCAGCAGCCGTAGCGGGAGTGGGTCGCGGGAGACCCAGTACTTC	CASSRSGSGSRETQYF
TRBV5-6	TRBD2	15	-	TRBJ2-3	TGTGCCAGCAGCTTGAAGGCGGGAGGCACAGATACGCAGTATTTT	CASSLKAGGTDTQYF
TRBV5-6	TRBD2	14	-	TRBJ2-7	TGTGCCAGCAGCCTGGGTCGGCGGGGGTTCGAGCAGTACTTC	CASSLGRRGFEQYF
TRBV5-4	-	16	-	TRBJ2-3	TGTGCCAGCAGCTTGGGAAGGGGTTCTAGCACAGATACGCAGTATTTT	CASSLGRGSSTDTQYF
TRBV10-3	-	15	few	TRBJ2-1	TGTGCCATCAGTGATTCCGGGGGCTCCTACAATGAGCAGTTCTTC	CAISDSGGSYNEQFF
TRBV6-5	TRBD1	15	-	TRBJ1-1	TGTGCCAGCAGTTACTCCGGGACAGGGAGTACTGAAGCTTTCTTT	CASSYSGTGSTEAFF
TRBV4-3	TRBD1	14	-	TRBJ1-2	TGCGCCAGCGCTAGCCCCGGGACAGCCTATGGCTACACCTTC	CASASPGTAYGYTF
TRBV19	TRBD2	15	-	TRBJ2-5	TGTGCCAGTAGTCGGCGGCAGGGAGGGCAAGAGACCCAGTACTTC	CASSRRQGGQETQYF
TRBV6-1	-	12	-	TRBJ2-7	TGTGCCAGCAGTGATCAGGGTTGGGAGCAGTACTTC	CASSDQGWEQYF